The 22 T cell receptor beta chains below come from one sample, sequenced in a study of shared T cell receptors in the human thymus. TCRdb keeps only in-frame clones here, not all; method: immunoSEQ multiplex PCR. Of hundreds of thousands of clones listed, around 89% are singletons. These data are also associated with another study on human thymus T cells.

The sample was thymocytes. The receptors originated from a boy less than two years old with a congenital heart defect.

This chain joins TRBV7-3 and TRBJ2-2; D is unresolved. CDR3 length: 14 residues. The V end was cut by 6 bases, the J end by 4 bases, with 12 bases between. From germline, CDR1 is SGHTA and CDR2 FQGTGA. CDR3 nucleotides: TGTGCCAGCAGAACTCAGGCGATCACCGGGGAGCTGTTTTTT. Its protein product is CASRTQAITGELFF.

The rearrangement joins TRBV21-1 to TRBJ2-6; the table gives TRBD1 as D, unverified against the DNA. TRBV21-1 is shown as a pseudogene. There are 18 residues in the CDR3. DNA of the CDR3: TGTGCCAGCAGCAAAGAGGGGCCAGGGCACTCTGGGGCCAACGTCCTGACTTTC. Its protein is CASSKEGPGHSGANVLTF.

V usage is TRBV5-1 and J usage is TRBJ2-1; no clear D gene. The V and J ends lost 0 bases and 5 bases respectively, with 12 bases between them. Germline CDR1 is SGHRS and CDR2 is YFSETQ. The CDR3 spans 15 residues. The CDR3 region is CASSLGPDLDNEQFF. CDR3 DNA sequence: TGCGCCAGCAGCTTGGGTCCCGACCTAGACAATGAGCAGTTCTTC.

In DNA form, the CDR3 reads TGTGCCAGCAGCTTAGGGGGGGGGAACCAAGAGACCCAGTACTTC. This gives the protein CASSLGGGNQETQYF. The chain recombines TRBV7-2 with TRBJ2-5; 7 positions agree with TRBD2. There are 15 residues in the CDR3. The ends lost 1 base at V and 0 bases at J; junction bases unmatched: 2. From germline, CDR1 is SGHTA and CDR2 FQGNSA.

The V call is TRBV11-2, the J call TRBJ2-7; no firm D call. The CDR3 sequence is 15 residues long. Trimming cost V 2 bases and J 0 bases, with 11 bases left between them. CDR1 and CDR2 from the germline V gene are SGHAT and FQNNGV. The CDR3 spells CASSLSPSLSYEQYF. As DNA, the CDR3 is TGTGCCAGCAGCTTATCCCCCTCTCTCTCCTACGAGCAGTACTTC.

The V call is TRBV18, the J call TRBJ2-3; weak D call: TRBD2 (6 bases). Looked up from germline, CDR1 is KGHSH and CDR2 is LQKENI. V was trimmed by 0 bases and J by 6 bases, leaving 19 bases between them. This CDR3 comprises 17 residues. The CDR3 here is CASSPPRGLASADTQYF. CDR3 nucleotides: TGTGCCAGCTCACCACCCCGGGGCCTAGCGTCGGCGGATACGCAGTATTTT.

The V call is TRBV7-8, the J call TRBJ1-2, with TRBD1 matching over 9 bases. V was pared by 1 base and J by 0 bases, with 6 bases of the junction left unmatched. Germline V gene lookup returns CDR1 SGHVS and CDR2 FQNEAQ. This CDR3 has 17 residues. The CDR3 is CASSLVFGQGTNYGYTF. In DNA form, the CDR3 reads TGTGCCAGCAGCTTAGTTTTCGGACAGGGGACTAACTATGGCTACACCTTC. Filled out from reference TRBV7-8 and TRBJ1-2, the complete variable domain reads GAGVSQSPRYKVAKRGQDVALRCDPISGHVSLFWYQQALGQGPEFLTYFQNEAQLDKSGLPSDRFFAERPEGSVSTLKIQRTQQEDSAVYLCASSLVFGQGTNYGYTFGSGTRLTVV.

The chain has TRBV7-6 and TRBJ2-5; 14 bases fit TRBD2. Germline trimming cut 3 bases from V and 5 bases from J; bases unmatched to any gene: 5. The CDR3 consists of 16 residues. Germline V lookup: CDR1 SGHVS, CDR2 FNYEAQ. The CDR3 nucleotides are TGTGCCAGCAGCTTTAAAGGACTAGCGGGAGGCGAGACCCAGTACTTC. Translation: CASSFKGLAGGETQYF.

The CDR3 reads CASRSGTRSSYEQYF. The CDR3 DNA reads as TGTGCCAGCAGATCCGGGACAAGAAGCTCCTACGAGCAGTACTTC. The chain links TRBV6-5 to TRBJ2-7, with a tentative D call TRBD1 (6 bases). The CDR3 spans 15 residues. The V and J ends lost 6 bases and 0 bases respectively, with 15 bases between them. CDR1 and CDR2 from the germline V gene are MNHEY and SVGAGI.

The V gene is TRBV11-2, the J gene TRBJ2-7, with D perhaps TRBD1 (6 bases). The CDR3 covers 18 residues. V lost 1 base and J 0 bases, leaving 19 bases between the germline ends. Germline V gives CDR1 SGHAT, CDR2 FQNNGV. CDR3 nucleotide sequence: TGTGCCAGCAGCTTAGTATGGGGACAAGCGGAAACCTCCTACGAGCAGTACTTC. Translated: CASSLVWGQAETSYEQYF.

This chain links TRBV6-5 with TRBJ1-2; 10 bases match TRBD1. V was clipped by 2 bases and J by 4 bases; unmatched bases: 1. Germline V gene sequence: CDR1 MNHEY, CDR2 SVGAGI. CDR3 length: 14 amino acids. CDR3 in amino acids: CASSYGDRGYGYTF. CDR3 DNA sequence: TGTGCCAGCAGTTACGGGGACAGGGGCTATGGCTACACCTTC.

The V and J genes are TRBV27 and TRBJ2-5; 9 bases map to TRBD1. CDR3 size: 15 residues. V was clipped by 6 bases and J by 0 bases; unmatched bases: 5. CDR1 is MNHEY and CDR2 is SMNVEV in the germline V gene (reference sequence). Here the CDR3 DNA reads TGTGCCAGCAGCCGGGACAGGGCCAACCAAGAGACCCAGTACTTC. It translates to CASSRDRANQETQYF.

The CDR3: CASGFTTDSKNYGYTF. The CDR3 bases are TGTGCCAGCGGATTTACGACGGACAGTAAAAACTATGGCTACACCTTC. The chain has TRBV7-2 and TRBJ1-2; TRBD1 might be the D (6 bases). There are 16 residues in the CDR3. Germline values: CDR1 SGHTA, CDR2 FQGNSA. Trimming removed 8 bases from V and 2 bases from J, with 21 bases in between.

The rearrangement joins TRBV4-2 to TRBJ2-7; 11 positions agree with TRBD2. The CDR3 length is 17 residues. Unmatched junction bases numbered 8, after V lost 0 bases and J lost 4 bases. CDR1 and CDR2 (germline): LGHNA, YNFKEQ. CDR3 sequence: CASSQDRLAGQSYEQYF. CDR3 sequence (DNA): TGTGCCAGCAGCCAAGATAGACTAGCGGGGCAATCATACGAGCAGTACTTC.

This clone was seen just once. The rearrangement joins TRBV9 to TRBJ2-7; 7 bases line up with TRBD2. This CDR3 is built from 16 residues. Germline V gene data show CDR1 as SGDLS and CDR2 as YYNGEE. J was trimmed by 2 bases and V by 2 bases; bases with no gene match: 10. The CDR3 loop reads CASSVGRLAAPYEQYF. The CDR3 bases are TGTGCCAGCAGCGTGGGACGGCTAGCGGCCCCCTACGAGCAGTACTTC.

This chain links TRBV2 with TRBJ2-7; 8 bases align to TRBD2. Unmatched junction bases numbered 6, after V lost 4 bases and J lost 1 base. Germline V gene data show CDR1 as SNHLY and CDR2 as FYNNEI. The CDR3 loop spans 15 amino acids. CDR3 coding DNA: TGTGCCAGCAGTGGCCCTAGCGGGCCTTCCTACGAGCAGTACTTC. Encoded protein: CASSGPSGPSYEQYF.

This rearrangement joins TRBV5-1 to TRBJ2-7; 10 positions agree with TRBD1. Losses at the gene ends were 5 bases for V and 6 bases for J; bases not matched to a gene: 11. Germline values: CDR1 SGHRS, CDR2 YFSETQ. The CDR3 length is 15 residues. CDR3 nucleotide sequence: TGCGCCAGCAGTCCGGACAGGGGGAGACGTAGCGAGCAGTACTTC. It codes for CASSPDRGRRSEQYF.

The genes are TRBV12-5 and TRBJ2-7; TRBD1 matches 7 bases. The CDR3 is made up of 15 amino acids. Trimming removed 6 bases from V and 4 bases from J; junction bases left unmatched: 12. Germline V lookup: CDR1 LGHNT, CDR2 FRNRAP. CDR3 in amino acids: CASGRLGRGLYEQYF. The CDR3 coding sequence is TGTGCTAGTGGCCGGCTGGGCAGGGGGTTATACGAGCAGTACTTC.

In regard to this clone: Different DNA sequences within this sample yield the same CDR3. The chain is built from TRBV19 and TRBJ2-7; D possibly corresponds to TRBD1 (6 bases). With 6 bases removed from V and 5 bases from J, the gap between germline ends came to 8 bases. Germline V gene sequence: CDR1 LNHDA, CDR2 SQIVND (reference sequence). The CDR3 has 11 residues. CDR3 sequence reads: CASRQGHEQYF. CDR3 coding DNA: TGTGCCAGTAGACAGGGACACGAGCAGTACTTC.

This clone showed up just once. The chain links TRBV7-2 to TRBJ2-2; 7 positions match TRBD2. Germline V gives CDR1 SGHTA, CDR2 FQGNSA. The V and J ends lost 5 bases and 4 bases, in that order; junction bases with no gene match: 10. The CDR3 loop spans 16 amino acids. CDR3 bases: TGTGCCAGCAGCCTTTTACGGGGGGAAGGCACCGGGGAGCTGTTTTTT. This translates into CASSLLRGEGTGELFF.

This chain uses TRBV18 with TRBJ2-3, with TRBD2 matching 12 bases. CDR3 length equals 18 residues. With V trimmed by 1 base and J by 8 bases, 13 bases remained unmatched. Germline V gene lookup returns CDR1 KGHSH and CDR2 LQKENI. CDR3 sequence reads: CASSPLRTSGNGQGTQYF. The CDR3 DNA follows: TGTGCCAGCTCACCACTCCGGACTAGCGGGAATGGGCAGGGTACGCAGTATTTT.

This chain joins TRBV27 and TRBJ2-4; D is perhaps TRBD2 (6 bases). V was clipped by 5 bases and J by 0 bases, with 14 bases between them. Germline CDR1 MNHEY, CDR2 SMNVEV (reference sequence). The CDR3 is made up of 16 amino acids. In DNA, the CDR3 is TGTGCCAGCAGTACACTGGAGGGACTAGCCAAAAACATTCAGTACTTC. Its translation is CASSTLEGLAKNIQYF.